This T cell receptor (beta chain) originates from a study of blood T cell repertoires in COVID-19. Germline V lookup: CDR1 SGHRS, CDR2 YFSETQ. This CDR3 has 14 residues. Deletions cut 5 bases from V and 3 bases from J, with 14 bases between. Sequencing was performed with immunoSEQ multiplex PCR; in TCRdb, only in-frame clones are kept and a portion is missing. Here the sample spans 110,000 or so clones, 81% being singletons. This chain uses TRBV5-1 with TRBJ1-2; the D is unclear. Material for sequencing was peripheral blood. The TCR originated in a man older than 75 with acute or convalescent COVID-19. The CDR3 region has the DNA TGCGCCAGCAGAGCAAACTTCGGGGACTATGGCTACACCTTC. Protein: CASRANFGDYGYTF. The complete variable domain, with remaining parts taken from reference TRBV5-1 and TRBJ1-2, reads KAGVTQTPRYLIKTRGQQVTLSCSPISGHRSVSWYQQTPGQGLQFLFEYFSETQRNKGNFPGRFSGRQFSNSRSEMNVSTLELGDSALYLCASRANFGDYGYTFGSGTRLTVV.